Sequencing of this T cell receptor (beta chain) was carried out in a study of blood T cell repertoires in COVID-19. The germline CDR1 and CDR2 sequences are SGHVS and FQNEAQ. V dropped 4 bases and J dropped 3 bases, with 9 bases sitting between them. The length of the CDR3 is 13 residues. Under the authors' procedure: Nucleated cell number was recorded as an estimate derived from reference gene primer amplification. Profiling relied on immunoSEQ multiplex PCR, and the TCRdb table lists in-frame clones only, not all of them. That table furnishes V, J and clone size, whereas the DNA furnished D and trimming. The data hold about 410,000 clones, with approximately 89% observed a single time.

The genes are TRBV7-8 and TRBJ1-1; D gene uncertain. Specimen: peripheral blood. This clonotype was obtained from a woman in her forties with COVID-19, enrolled during active disease. Written as DNA, the CDR3 is TGTGCCAGCAGCTCCCAGCAGGACACTGAAGCTTTCTTT. This translates into CASSSQQDTEAFF.